The 3 T cell receptor beta chains listed next were all sequenced from one sample in a study of shared clonotypes between healthy human individuals. The naive CD8 subset, CD45RO-negative cells positively selected for CCR7, excluded terminally differentiated effector memory CD45RA+ cells. TCRdb's copy holds only in-frame clones and misses some; the assay was immunoSEQ multiplex PCR. The table lists around 2,000,000 clones, approximately 94% of them singletons. What was sequenced was naive CD8+ T cells sorted from blood. Receptors originate from a man between 18 and 35 years old in good health.

V gene TRBV7-5 combines with J gene TRBJ1-2. TRBV7-5 is deemed a pseudogene. This CDR3 is 13 amino acids long. The CDR3 coding sequence is TGTGCGGTGGCGGGCTGGAAGAACTATGGCTACACCTTC. Amino acid sequence: CAVAGWKNYGYTF.

This sequence joins TRBV4-3 and TRBJ2-7, with a possible D match to TRBD2 (6 bases). The CDR3 sequence is 14 residues long. Deletions cut 3 bases from V and 2 bases from J, with 11 bases between. CDR1 LGHNA and CDR2 YSLEER come from the germline V gene. CDR3 sequence (DNA): TGCGCCAGCAGCCAGAGCGGGTCCCCCTACGAGCAGTACTTC. It translates to CASSQSGSPYEQYF.

The CDR3 loop is CASSQGRLGTGEGEQYF. In DNA, the CDR3 is TGCGCCAGCAGCCAAGGAAGACTCGGCACGGGGGAGGGAGAGCAGTACTTC. J is TRBJ2-7 and V is TRBV4-3; 7 positions match TRBD2. This CDR3 is 17 amino acids long. The germline V gene encodes CDR1 LGHNA and CDR2 YSLEER. Losses at the gene ends were 1 base for V and 7 bases for J; bases not matched to a gene: 16.